This TCR beta chain is from a study of T cell responses to AZD1222 COVID-19 vaccine. Sequencing used immunoSEQ multiplex PCR; TCRdb keeps in-frame clones, though not all of them. The table records fewer than 200,000 clones, over 85% of them present only once. The CDR3 covers 13 residues. Trimming took 7 bases from V and 0 from J, leaving 9 bases between them. Germline CDR1 SQVTM, CDR2 ANQGSEA. The sample here was peripheral blood, taken 28 days after the second dose of the MenACWY control vaccine. This receptor was obtained from an adult who received the MenACWY meningococcal vaccine as a control. The chain has TRBV29-1 and TRBJ1-4; D ambiguous. The CDR3 is CSARDATNEKLFF. CDR3 DNA sequence: TGCAGCGCGAGAGATGCAACTAATGAAAAACTGTTTTTT.